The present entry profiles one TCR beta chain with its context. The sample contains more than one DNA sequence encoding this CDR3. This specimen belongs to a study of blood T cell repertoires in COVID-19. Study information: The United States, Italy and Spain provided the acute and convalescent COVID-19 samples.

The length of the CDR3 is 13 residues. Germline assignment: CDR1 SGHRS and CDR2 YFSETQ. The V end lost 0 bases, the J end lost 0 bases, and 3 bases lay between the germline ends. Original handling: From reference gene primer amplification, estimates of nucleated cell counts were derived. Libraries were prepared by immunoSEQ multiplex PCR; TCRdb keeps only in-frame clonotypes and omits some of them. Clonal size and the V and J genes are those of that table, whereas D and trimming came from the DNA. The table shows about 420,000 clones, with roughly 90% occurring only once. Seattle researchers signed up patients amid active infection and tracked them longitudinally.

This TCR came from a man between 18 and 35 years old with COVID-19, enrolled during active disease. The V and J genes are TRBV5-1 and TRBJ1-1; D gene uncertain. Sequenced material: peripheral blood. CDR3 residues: CASSLGVNTEAFF. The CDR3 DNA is TGCGCCAGCAGCTTGGGAGTGAACACTGAAGCTTTCTTT.